Below are 21 T cell receptor beta chains sequenced from a single sample in a study of CD4 T cells in relation to SARS-CoV-2 and coronaviruses. TCRdb keeps only in-frame clones here, not all; method: immunoSEQ multiplex PCR. The sample comprises about 54,000 clones, roughly 94% of which are singletons, and about 0.36% rests with the top ten. The sequenced sample was naive CD4+ T cells from PBMCs. Documented subset: naive CD4+ T cells isolated by negative enrichment. The origin of the receptors is an adult with COVID-19.

The chain couples TRBV30 to TRBJ1-1; perhaps TRBD1 as D (6 bases). The germline gives CDR1 GTSNPN, CDR2 SVGIG (reference sequence). Trimming removed 2 bases at V and 11 bases at J, with 18 bases between. CDR3 length: 13 amino acids. The CDR3 coding sequence is TGTGCCTGGAGTTCGGAACCGGGACACAGGGCTTTCTTT. The encoded protein is CAWSSEPGHRAFF.

The chain combines TRBV10-3 with TRBJ2-7, with D possibly TRBD1 on 6 matching bases. CDR1 and CDR2 from the germline V gene are ENHRY and SYGVKD. The length of the CDR3 is 15 residues. Trimming removed 0 bases at V and 2 bases at J, with 11 bases between. CDR3 protein: CAISESVDRTYEQYF. The CDR3, as DNA: TGTGCCATCAGTGAGTCGGTGGACAGAACCTACGAGCAGTACTTC.

The count of this clone is one. Other nucleotide sequences from this sample produce the same CDR3. This sequence joins TRBV6-5 and TRBJ2-3; 10 bases match TRBD1. CDR1 is MNHEY and CDR2 is SVGAGI in the germline V gene. This CDR3 spans 14 amino acids. V dropped 6 bases and J dropped 3; count of bases not matched to a gene: 3. The CDR3 loop is CASRMGQGTDTQYF. The CDR3 DNA reads TGTGCCAGCAGAATGGGACAGGGGACAGATACGCAGTATTTT.

The DNA of the CDR3 is TGTGCCATCAGTAACGCCCTCTACAATGAGCAGTTCTTC. This sequence encodes CAISNALYNEQFF. The chain combines TRBV10-3 with TRBJ2-1, with D unclear. Germline CDR1 ENHRY, CDR2 SYGVKD. The ends were cut back, 5 bases at V and 3 bases at J, with 8 bases in the middle. There are 13 residues in the CDR3.

This CDR3 is CASSPQTGSNTEAFF. CDR3 bases: TGTGCCAGCTCACCGCAGACAGGGTCGAACACTGAAGCTTTCTTT. The rearrangement links TRBV18 to TRBJ1-1; 7 bases align to TRBD1. V trimming: 3 bases; J trimming: 1 base; junction bases outside the gene matches: 5. The CDR3 length is 15 residues. CDR1 and CDR2 (germline): KGHSH, LQKENI. The whole variable domain, remainder taken from reference TRBV18 and TRBJ1-1, is NAGVMQNPRHLVRRRGQEARLRCSPMKGHSHVYWYRQLPEEGLKFMVYLQKENIIDESGMPKERFSAEFPKEGPSILRIQQVVRGDSAAYFCASSPQTGSNTEAFFGQGTRLTVV.

This CDR3 reads CASSFPGVQPQHF. In DNA, the CDR3 is TGTGCCAGCAGCTTCCCAGGGGTTCAGCCCCAGCATTTT. The chain links TRBV7-2 to TRBJ1-5, with D possibly TRBD1 on 6 matching bases. The CDR3 sequence is 13 residues long. V was cut by 3 bases and J by 6 bases, with 9 bases left in between. Germline V CDR1 and CDR2: SGHTA, FQGNSA. Combining the CDR3 with reference TRBV7-2 and TRBJ1-5 gives the whole variable domain GAGVSQSPSNKVTEKGKDVELRCDPISGHTALYWYRQSLGQGLEFLIYFQGNSAPDKSGLPSDRFSAERTGGSVSTLTIQRTQQEDSAVYLCASSFPGVQPQHFGDGTRLSIL.

J is TRBJ1-4 and V is TRBV12-3 or TRBV12-4; D perhaps matches TRBD1 (5 bases). The CDR3 is 13 amino acids. V lost 4 bases and J lost 7, with 10 bases in between. In nucleotides, the CDR3 is TGTGCCAGCAGTTCCCTTAGGGGTGAAAAACTGTTTTTT. Encoded protein: CASSSLRGEKLFF.

This chain links TRBV5-1 with TRBJ2-7; D ambiguous. Trimming left V 2 bases short and J 0 bases short, with 6 bases between. CDR1 and CDR2 from the germline V gene are SGHRS and YFSETQ. The CDR3 runs to 13 residues. CDR3 region: CASSLQSSYEQYF. The DNA of the CDR3 is TGCGCCAGCAGCTTACAGAGCTCCTACGAGCAGTACTTC.

V usage is TRBV2 and J usage is TRBJ1-5; possible D gene TRBD1, 5 bases. V was pared by 5 bases and J by 1 base, with 18 bases between. Germline CDR1 reads SNHLY; CDR2 reads FYNNEI. This CDR3 has 17 residues. The CDR3 sequence is CASSSRSLGQSNQPQHF. CDR3 coding DNA: TGTGCCAGCAGTTCCCGCAGCCTGGGGCAGAGCAATCAGCCCCAGCATTTT. The variable domain in full, completed from reference TRBV2 and TRBJ1-5, reads EPEVTQTPSHQVTQMGQEVILRCVPISNHLYFYWYRQILGQKVEFLVSFYNNEISEKSEIFDDQFSVERPDGSNFTLKIRSTKLEDSAMYFCASSSRSLGQSNQPQHFGDGTRLSIL.

The chain links TRBV3-1 (or the pseudogene TRBV3-2) to TRBJ2-1, with D possibly TRBD2 on 6 matching bases. V was shortened by 1 base and J by 4 bases, with 8 bases between the two germline ends. The germline V gene encodes CDR1 LGHDT and CDR2 YNNKEL (reference sequence). This CDR3 has 14 residues. CDR3 residues: CASSQAGSYNEQFF. The CDR3 bases are TGTGCCAGCAGCCAAGCCGGGAGTTACAATGAGCAGTTCTTC.

The chain's CDR3 is CASSSRAGQETQYF. The CDR3 DNA reads as TGTGCCAGCAGCTCAAGGGCGGGTCAAGAGACCCAGTACTTC. The J gene is TRBJ2-5, the V gene TRBV5-8, with a possible D match to TRBD2 (5 bases). The CDR3 covers 14 residues. From germline, CDR1 is SGHTS and CDR2 YDEGEE. V lost 3 bases to trimming and J lost 2 bases, with 11 bases between them.

The chain joins TRBV28 to TRBJ2-2, with D hard to call. The germline V gene has CDR1 MDHEN and CDR2 SYDVKM. This CDR3 contains 12 residues. Trimming left V 3 bases short and J 7 bases short, with 6 bases between. DNA for the CDR3: TGTGCCAGCAGTTTGACTGGCGGGGAGCTGTTTTTT. Amino acids: CASSLTGGELFF.

The chain has TRBV19 and TRBJ1-2; the match to TRBD1 covers 9 bases. The length of the CDR3 is 15 residues. Germline assignment: CDR1 LNHDA and CDR2 SQIVND (reference sequence). V shed 4 bases and J 8 bases; nucleotides not matched to a gene: 11. The CDR3 sequence is CASSTPPDRGSGYTF. CDR3 sequence (DNA): TGTGCCAGTAGTACGCCTCCGGACAGGGGAAGCGGCTACACCTTC.

This chain uses TRBV9 with TRBJ2-2; D remains unclear. V gave up 2 bases and J gave up 1 base, with 12 bases separating them. The CDR3 sequence is 16 residues long. The germline gives CDR1 SGDLS, CDR2 YYNGEE. The CDR3 sequence is CASSVSISMNTGELFF. CDR3 bases: TGTGCCAGCAGCGTTAGTATATCTATGAACACCGGGGAGCTGTTTTTT.

Points on this clone: Other DNA sequences in this specimen translate into the identical CDR3. The chain is built from TRBV3-1 (or the pseudogene TRBV3-2) and TRBJ2-3, with D possibly TRBD2 on 6 matching bases. V lost 1 base and J lost 2, with 13 bases in between. Germline lookup yields CDR1 LGHDT and CDR2 YNNKEL (reference sequence). This CDR3 spans 16 amino acids. DNA of the CDR3: TGTGCCAGCAGCCAAGGGCAAGCGGGCGTCACAGATACGCAGTATTTT. It translates to CASSQGQAGVTDTQYF.

The rearrangement links TRBV2 to TRBJ1-4, with unresolved D. Germline V gene lookup returns CDR1 SNHLY and CDR2 FYNNEI. CDR3 length equals 14 residues. V was clipped by 3 bases and J by 0 bases, with 5 bases between them. The CDR3 region is CASSDQATNEKLFF. The CDR3 region has the DNA TGTGCCAGCAGTGACCAGGCAACTAATGAAAAACTGTTTTTT.

This clone was detected only once. The CDR3 protein is CASRRTGEQYF. CDR3 nucleotides: TGTGCCAGCAGGCGGACGGGCGAGCAGTACTTC. The V and J genes are TRBV28 and TRBJ2-7; D unclear. V lost 6 bases and J lost 6, with 9 bases in between. The CDR3 spans 11 residues. CDR1 is MDHEN and CDR2 is SYDVKM in the germline V gene.

This chain connects TRBV29-1 to TRBJ2-5; 8 nucleotides match TRBD2. In germline, CDR1 is SQVTM, CDR2 ANQGSEA. The CDR3 has 13 residues. J gave up 3 bases and V 4 bases, and 4 bases lay outside the gene matches. The CDR3 DNA reads as TGCAGCGTTGCGACGGGACTAGAAGAGACCCAGTACTTC. Its protein product is CSVATGLEETQYF.

The chain recombines TRBV3-1 (or the pseudogene TRBV3-2) with TRBJ2-5; perhaps TRBD2 as D (5 bases). Germline CDR1 is LGHDT and CDR2 is YNNKEL (reference sequence). Between the trimmed V and J ends, which lost 0 bases and 4 bases, there was a span of 6 bases. CDR3 length equals 13 residues. The CDR3 sequence: CASSQELAETQYF. In DNA, the CDR3 is TGTGCCAGCAGCCAAGAGCTAGCAGAGACCCAGTACTTC.

J is TRBJ1-6 and V is TRBV29-1, with 8 bases matching TRBD1. Per the germline V gene, CDR1 is SQVTM and CDR2 is ANQGSEA. The CDR3 runs 13 residues. The V gene end was trimmed by 8 bases and the J gene end by 7 bases; junction bases not matched to a gene: 7. This chain's CDR3 is CSIRTGSNSPLHF. CDR3 DNA sequence: TGCAGCATCCGGACAGGGTCGAATTCACCCCTCCACTTT.

The sample holds a few counts of this clone. The chain has TRBV11-2 and TRBJ1-1; D unclear. CDR1 and CDR2 from the germline V gene are SGHAT and FQNNGV. There are 12 residues in the CDR3. V lost 4 bases to trimming and J lost 3 bases, with 6 bases between them. In DNA, the CDR3 is TGTGCCAGCAGCTCTACGTACACTGAAGCTTTCTTT. Its translation is CASSSTYTEAFF.